These T cell receptor beta chains were read from a single sample in a study of cytomegalovirus exposure and HLA in healthy donors. Assay: immunoSEQ multiplex PCR; the TCRdb copy retains only in-frame clones and omits some. This sample has more than 60,000 clones; 78% occur once, and the top ten carry approximately 8.9%. The specimen was PBMCs. Receptors were obtained from a woman aged 35 to 49 in good health and CMV-seropositive. The CDR3 runs from the conserved cysteine through the conserved F or W. Each record gives: D gene, V gene, J gene, CDR3 protein. The D gene is left open where the match is weak.

-	TRBV28	TRBJ2-5	CASSFTRKETQYF
-	TRBV7-9	TRBJ2-7	CSSSTRTLSYEQYF
TRBD2	TRBV7-2	TRBJ2-7	CASTKTSGLARGEQYF
-	TRBV5-1	TRBJ2-5	CASSLLSEETQYF
TRBD1	TRBV5-4	TRBJ1-6	CASRDRGISSSPLHF
-	TRBV9	TRBJ1-1	CASSEGTGGAFF
-	TRBV28	TRBJ1-2	CASRTLQGKANYGYTF
-	TRBV6-4	TRBJ2-1	CASSEEVSSSYNEQFF
-	TRBV5-4	TRBJ1-4	CASSAMRGTNEKLFF
TRBD1	TRBV7-6	TRBJ1-2	CASSSRSPGTVGGYTF
TRBD1	TRBV4-1	TRBJ2-2	CASSQPSGQANTGELFF
-	TRBV7-7	TRBJ2-3	CASSLEPGLGTDTQYF
-	TRBV6-1	TRBJ2-2	CASILMGVQGGELFF
-	TRBV14	TRBJ2-3	CASSVQGADTQYF
TRBD1	TRBV5-6	TRBJ2-7	CASTPDRALREQYF
-	TRBV7-3	TRBJ1-1	CASSSTVNTEAFF
-	TRBV9	TRBJ2-2	CASTFAPRGNTGELFF
TRBD1	TRBV2	TRBJ1-1	CASRWTGTNTEAFF
-	TRBV27	TRBJ1-5	CASSIYRDQPQHF
-	TRBV15	TRBJ1-3	CATSSRGGAGNTIYF
-	TRBV10-3	TRBJ2-2	CAISSTENTGELFF
TRBD2	TRBV9	TRBJ2-2	CASSARAGGLSGELFF
TRBD1	TRBV6-1	TRBJ2-2	CASRGQGGGGELFF
-	TRBV12-5	TRBJ2-2	CASGPPSAGEAGELFF
-	TRBV4-2	TRBJ2-1	CASSQVGSGGPENEQFF
TRBD1	TRBV6-4	TRBJ2-2	CASSAGDRDTGELFF
TRBD2	TRBV28	TRBJ2-1	CASKLAGLDNEQFF
TRBD1	TRBV6-5	TRBJ1-1	CASKPGTANTEAFF
TRBD1	TRBV19	TRBJ1-2	CASLRQGPPPDTF
TRBD1	TRBV5-4	TRBJ1-2	CASSPGQGAGYGYTF
-	TRBV7-6	TRBJ1-1	CASSLSGRITEAFF
TRBD2	TRBV11-2	TRBJ2-1	CASRKPGLASNEQFF
-	TRBV4-2	TRBJ1-1	CASSQVGEGSGTEAFF
-	TRBV5-4	TRBJ1-1	CASSSTGTMNTEAFF
TRBD1	TRBV18	TRBJ1-3	CAGSPPGQRFSGNTIYF
-	TRBV7-2	TRBJ2-3	CASSLLRADTQYF
TRBD1	TRBV7-2	TRBJ2-7	CASTPGQGTGEQYF
-	TRBV28	TRBJ1-2	CASSFLPRTNGGYTF
-	TRBV7-5	TRBJ1-1	CVRSWLGTPNTEAFF
TRBD2	TRBV7-2	TRBJ2-7	CASSRTSGGSYEQYF
-	TRBV5-6	TRBJ1-1	CASSVWAGSTEAFF